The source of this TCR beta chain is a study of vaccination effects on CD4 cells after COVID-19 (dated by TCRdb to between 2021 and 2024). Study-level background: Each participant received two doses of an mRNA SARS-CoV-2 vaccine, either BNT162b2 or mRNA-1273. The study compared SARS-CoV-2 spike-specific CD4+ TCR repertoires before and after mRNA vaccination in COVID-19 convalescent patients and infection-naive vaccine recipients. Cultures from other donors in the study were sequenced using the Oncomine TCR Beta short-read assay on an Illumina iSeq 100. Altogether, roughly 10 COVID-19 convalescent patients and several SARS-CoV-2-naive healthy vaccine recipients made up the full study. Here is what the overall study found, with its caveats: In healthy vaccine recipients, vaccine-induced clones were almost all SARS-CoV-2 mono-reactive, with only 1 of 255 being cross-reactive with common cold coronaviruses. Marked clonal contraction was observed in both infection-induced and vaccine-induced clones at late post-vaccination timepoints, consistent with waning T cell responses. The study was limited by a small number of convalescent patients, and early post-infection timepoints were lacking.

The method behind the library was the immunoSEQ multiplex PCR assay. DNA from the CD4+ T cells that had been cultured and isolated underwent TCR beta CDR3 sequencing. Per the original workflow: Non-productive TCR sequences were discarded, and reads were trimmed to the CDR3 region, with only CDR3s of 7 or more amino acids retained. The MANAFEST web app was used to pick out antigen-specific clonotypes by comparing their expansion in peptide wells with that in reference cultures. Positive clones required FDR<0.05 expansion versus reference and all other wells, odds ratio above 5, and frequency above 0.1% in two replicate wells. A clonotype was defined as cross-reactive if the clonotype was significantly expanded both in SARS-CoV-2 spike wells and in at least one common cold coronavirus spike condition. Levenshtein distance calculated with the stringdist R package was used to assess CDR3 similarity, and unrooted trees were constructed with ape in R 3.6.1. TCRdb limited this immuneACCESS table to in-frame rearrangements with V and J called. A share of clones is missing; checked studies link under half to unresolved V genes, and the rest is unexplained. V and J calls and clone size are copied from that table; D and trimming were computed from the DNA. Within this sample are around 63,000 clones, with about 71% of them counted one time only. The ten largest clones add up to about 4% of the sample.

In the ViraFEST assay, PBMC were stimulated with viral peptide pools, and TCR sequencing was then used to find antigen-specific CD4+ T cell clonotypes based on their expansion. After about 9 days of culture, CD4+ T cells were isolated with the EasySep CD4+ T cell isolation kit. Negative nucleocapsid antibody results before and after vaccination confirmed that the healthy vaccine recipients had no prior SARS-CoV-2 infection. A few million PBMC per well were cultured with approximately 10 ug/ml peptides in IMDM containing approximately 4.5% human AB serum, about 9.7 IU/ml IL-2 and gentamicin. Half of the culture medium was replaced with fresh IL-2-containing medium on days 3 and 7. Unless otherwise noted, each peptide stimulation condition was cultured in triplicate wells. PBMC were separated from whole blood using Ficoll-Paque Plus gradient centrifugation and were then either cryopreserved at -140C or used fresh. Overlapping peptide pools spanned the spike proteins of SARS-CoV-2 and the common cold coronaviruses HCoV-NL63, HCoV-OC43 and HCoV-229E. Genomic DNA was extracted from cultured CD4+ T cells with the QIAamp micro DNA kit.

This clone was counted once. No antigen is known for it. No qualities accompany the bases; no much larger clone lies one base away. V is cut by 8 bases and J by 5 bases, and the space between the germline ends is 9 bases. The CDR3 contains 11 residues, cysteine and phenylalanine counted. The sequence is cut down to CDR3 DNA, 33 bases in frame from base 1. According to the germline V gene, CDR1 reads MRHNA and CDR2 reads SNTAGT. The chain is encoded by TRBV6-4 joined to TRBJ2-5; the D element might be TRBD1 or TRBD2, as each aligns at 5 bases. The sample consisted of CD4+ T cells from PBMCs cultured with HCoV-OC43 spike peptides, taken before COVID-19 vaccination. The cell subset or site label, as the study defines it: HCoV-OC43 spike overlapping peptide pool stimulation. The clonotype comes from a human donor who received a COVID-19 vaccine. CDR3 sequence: CASRGEETQYF. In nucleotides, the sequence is TGTGCCAGCCGGGGCGAGGAGACCCAGTACTTC.